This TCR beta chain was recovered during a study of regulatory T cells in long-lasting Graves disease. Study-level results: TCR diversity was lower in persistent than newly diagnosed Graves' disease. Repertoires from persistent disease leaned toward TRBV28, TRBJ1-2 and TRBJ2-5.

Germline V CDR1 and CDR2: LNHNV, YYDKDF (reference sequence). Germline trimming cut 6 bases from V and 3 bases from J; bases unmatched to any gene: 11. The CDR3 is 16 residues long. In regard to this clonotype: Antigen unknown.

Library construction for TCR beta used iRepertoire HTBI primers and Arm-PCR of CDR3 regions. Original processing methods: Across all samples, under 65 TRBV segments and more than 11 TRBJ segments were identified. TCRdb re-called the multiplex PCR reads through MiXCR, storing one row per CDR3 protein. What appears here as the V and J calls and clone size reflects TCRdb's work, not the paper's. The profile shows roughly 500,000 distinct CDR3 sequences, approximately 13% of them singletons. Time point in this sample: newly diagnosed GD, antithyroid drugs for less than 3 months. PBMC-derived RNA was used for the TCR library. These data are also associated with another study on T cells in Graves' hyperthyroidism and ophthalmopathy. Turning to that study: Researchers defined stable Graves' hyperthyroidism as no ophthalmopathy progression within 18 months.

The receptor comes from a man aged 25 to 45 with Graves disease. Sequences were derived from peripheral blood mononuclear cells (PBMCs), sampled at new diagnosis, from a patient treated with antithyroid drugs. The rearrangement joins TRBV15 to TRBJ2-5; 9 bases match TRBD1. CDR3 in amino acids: CATRPTKRDREETQYF. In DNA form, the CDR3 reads TGTGCCACCAGACCTACCAAACGGGACAGGGAAGAGACCCAGTACTTC.